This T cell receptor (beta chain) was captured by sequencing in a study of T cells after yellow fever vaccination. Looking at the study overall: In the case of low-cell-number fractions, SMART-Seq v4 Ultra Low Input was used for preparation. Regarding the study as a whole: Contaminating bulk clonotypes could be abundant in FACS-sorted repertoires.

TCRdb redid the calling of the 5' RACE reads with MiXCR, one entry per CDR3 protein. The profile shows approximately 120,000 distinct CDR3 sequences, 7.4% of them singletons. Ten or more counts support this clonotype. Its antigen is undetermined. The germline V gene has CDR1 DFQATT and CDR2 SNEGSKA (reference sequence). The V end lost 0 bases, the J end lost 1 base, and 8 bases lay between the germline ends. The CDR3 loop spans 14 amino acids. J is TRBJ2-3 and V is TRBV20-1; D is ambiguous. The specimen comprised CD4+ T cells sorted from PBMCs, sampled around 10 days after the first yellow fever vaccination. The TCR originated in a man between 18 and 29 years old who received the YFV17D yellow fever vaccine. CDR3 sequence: CSARDYERTDTQYF. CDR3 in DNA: TGCAGTGCTAGAGATTATGAACGCACAGATACGCAGTATTTT.